The sequence of this TCR beta chain was determined in a study of shared clonotypes between healthy human individuals. Only CD45RO-negative cells positively selected for CCR7 counted as naive CD8 cells, so terminally differentiated effector memory CD45RA+ cells were excluded. About this clone itself: Its antigen is still unknown.

The protocol was immunoSEQ multiplex PCR, while the TCRdb copy is restricted to in-frame clones and leaves out a portion. The profile covers around 2,000,000 clones, with 93% appearing a single time and under 2% taken by the ten largest. V lost 6 bases and J 0 bases, leaving 3 bases between the germline ends. The CDR3 runs to 12 residues. From germline, CDR1 is LNHNV and CDR2 YYDKDF (reference sequence). General study findings and limits: In a few donors, around 5% of naive CD4 clonotypes appeared in common.

The chain couples TRBV15 to TRBJ1-5; D uncertain. This clonotype originated in a man younger than 30 in good health. Some clones in this sample may be carry-over from other donors' samples. Specimen: naive CD8+ T cells from PBMCs. In DNA form, the CDR3 reads TGTGCCACCAGGGATAGCAATCAGCCCCAGCATTTT. It specifies CATRDSNQPQHF.